This entry lists 5 T cell receptor beta chains sequenced from one sample in a study of cytomegalovirus exposure and HLA in healthy donors. 13 Jbeta primers and 60 Vbeta primers were used for the PCR. Assay used: immunoSEQ multiplex PCR; TCRdb lists only in-frame clones, some missing. The sample table sets out approximately 120,000 clones. Sequencing was performed on PBMCs. These receptors were collected from a man younger than 45 in good health and CMV-seronegative.

The chain uses TRBV2 and TRBJ2-2; the D is unclear. V was cut by 4 bases and J by 5 bases, with 2 bases left in between. The CDR3 loop spans 11 amino acids. Germline CDR1 reads SNHLY; CDR2 reads FYNNEI. The CDR3 spells CASSVTGELFF. The CDR3 DNA reads as TGTGCCAGCAGTGTAACCGGGGAGCTGTTTTTT.

This chain's CDR3 is CASSRDRDDTEAFF. The CDR3 DNA sequence: TGTGCCAGCAGCCGGGACAGGGATGACACTGAAGCTTTCTTT. The chain employs TRBV7-2 and TRBJ1-1, with 9 bases that match TRBD1. The CDR3 has 14 amino acids. Trimming took 5 bases from V and 3 from J; bases not matched to a gene: 4. Germline CDR1 and CDR2: SGHTA and FQGNSA.

The chain carries TRBV2 and TRBJ2-1; the match to TRBD2 covers 13 bases. Germline CDR1 is SNHLY and CDR2 is FYNNEI. Losses at the gene ends were 6 bases for V and 5 bases for J; bases not matched to a gene: 7. This CDR3 has 16 residues. The CDR3 nucleotides are TGTGCCAGCAGGCGACTAGCGGGAGGTCGGGACAATGAGCAGTTCTTC. It encodes CASRRLAGGRDNEQFF.

The CDR3 nucleotides are TGCGCCAGCAGCACGGGGACAGGGGCTTCCTACGAGCAGTACTTC. Amino acids: CASSTGTGASYEQYF. This rearrangement joins TRBV5-1 to TRBJ2-7; 10 nucleotides line up with TRBD1. The CDR3 has 15 residues. The V segment lost 4 bases and the J segment 1 base; nucleotides outside the gene matches: 5. The germline gives CDR1 SGHRS, CDR2 YFSETQ. The full variable domain, with the rest looked up from reference TRBV5-1 and TRBJ2-7, is KAGVTQTPRYLIKTRGQQVTLSCSPISGHRSVSWYQQTPGQGLQFLFEYFSETQRNKGNFPGRFSGRQFSNSRSEMNVSTLELGDSALYLCASSTGTGASYEQYFGPGTRLTVT.

The V call is TRBV5-1, the J call TRBJ1-6, with 10 bases that match TRBD1. This CDR3 is 17 amino acids long. V was clipped by 8 bases and J by 7 bases; unmatched bases: 15. CDR1 and CDR2 from the germline V gene are SGHRS and YFSETQ. CDR3 DNA: TGCGCCAGAACGGACAGGGGGAAATACTACGAGAATTCACCCCTCCACTTT. Translation gives CARTDRGKYYENSPLHF.